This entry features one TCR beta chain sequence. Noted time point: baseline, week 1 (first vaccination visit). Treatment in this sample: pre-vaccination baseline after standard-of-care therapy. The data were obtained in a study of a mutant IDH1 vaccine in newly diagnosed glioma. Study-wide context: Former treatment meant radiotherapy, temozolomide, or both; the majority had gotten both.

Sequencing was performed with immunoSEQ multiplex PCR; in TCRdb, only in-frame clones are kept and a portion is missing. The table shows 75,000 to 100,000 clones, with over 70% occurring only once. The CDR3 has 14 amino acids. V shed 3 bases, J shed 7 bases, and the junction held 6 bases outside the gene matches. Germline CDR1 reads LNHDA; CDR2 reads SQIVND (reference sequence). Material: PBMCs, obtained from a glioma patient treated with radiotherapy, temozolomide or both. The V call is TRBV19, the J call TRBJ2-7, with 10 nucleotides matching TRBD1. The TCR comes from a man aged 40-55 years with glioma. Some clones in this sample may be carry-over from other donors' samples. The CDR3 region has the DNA TGTGCCAGTAGTATGGGGACAGGGGTGCGGGAGCAGTACTTC. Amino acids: CASSMGTGVREQYF.